This TCR beta chain stems from a study of T cells in Graves' hyperthyroidism and ophthalmopathy (dated 2019 in TCRdb). Study-level background: Peripheral blood samples were taken at initial diagnosis, before any treatment was given. TCR V-J signatures able to tell the groups apart were searched for in a discovery cohort of 95 or so patients, of whom under 45 had Graves' ophthalmopathy and 57 had stable Graves' hyperthyroidism. Prospective prediction of ophthalmopathy was tested in an independent validation cohort of 18 to 20 hyperthyroidism patients and some 17 patients who later progressed to ophthalmopathy. The 85 to 100 discovery patients were randomly split 7:3 into training and test sets. In addition, the study compared T-cell repertoires in thyroid tissue and in blood from several Graves' hyperthyroidism patients. After blood sampling, hyperthyroidism patients were treated with methimazole at a starting dose of 30 mg daily, and ophthalmopathy patients were treated with high-dose intravenous methylprednisolone. TCR Vbeta CDR3 sequencing of approximately 140 peripheral blood samples (approximately 44 ophthalmopathy, 75 to 85 hyperthyroidism and around 17 progressor patients) is reported in the paper.

This clonotype was seen only a few times. Its antigen remains unidentified. Base quality data are lacking; no much larger clone is found one base away. At the junction V is shortened by 6 bases and J by 7 bases; bases outside the gene matches: 7. CDR1 MNHEY and CDR2 SVGEGT are derived from the germline V gene. The CDR3 sequence holds 14 residues, the cysteine and phenylalanine included. Only the CDR3 part of the read is kept: 42 bases, read in frame from the first base. Results the study describes overall, beyond this receptor: In validation, the model predicted progression to ophthalmopathy a median of roughly six months before onset, with roughly 68% sensitivity and almost 75% specificity. Ophthalmopathy was separated from stable hyperthyroidism by a 13 V-J signature model, with just over 85% sensitivity and 81% to 82% specificity obtained in cross-validation and 80%/75% obtained in testing. Most expanded thyroid clonotypes (frequency above 0.001) were also detected in blood, suggesting blood repertoires may reflect thyroid immune responses. No statistical method was used to fix the sample size in advance, and group allocation was not hidden from the investigators.

Hyperthyroidism patients were newly diagnosed, had a disease duration of under 2 months, and were aged 18 to 65 years. Any patient with an uncontrolled infection, another autoimmune disease, pregnancy or lactation was excluded. Clinical symptoms, serum thyroxine and TRAb, thyroid ultrasound, and orbital computed tomography formed the basis for the diagnoses. For progressor patients, blood was drawn at the first diagnosis of hyperthyroidism, before any ophthalmopathy symptoms had appeared. Ficoll-Paque density gradient centrifugation was used to isolate PBMCs from 8.5 to 10 ml of fresh peripheral blood. Progressor patients were initially diagnosed with Graves' hyperthyroidism and developed ophthalmopathy during follow-up. Total RNA was extracted with Trizol reagent, and quality was checked on an Agilent 2100 Bioanalyzer. The TCR beta CDR3 regions were amplified from the RNA transcripts. The first round of RT-PCR for the TCR CDR3 was performed with the HTBI primer set and the Qiagen OneStep RT-PCR kit. A second multiplex PCR round built the libraries, followed by size selection and purification. Sequencing of the libraries was done on an Illumina HiSeq2000 using paired-end 100 bp reads. The published analysis was carried out like this. Raw data were processed with SOAPnuke, discarding reads with adapters, uncalled bases, mean Phred below 15, or no exact constant-primer or identifier match. High-quality paired reads were merged using COPE v1.2.5, and each unique nucleotide sequence was defined as a clonotype. MiTCR v1.1 was used to align the clonotypes against IMGT TRBV, TRBD and TRBJ reference segments. The analysis was restricted to V-J combinations with a frequency above 0.0001, which together covered just over 99% of the repertoires. The TCS score was defined as the ratio of F50 (clonal expansion) to E x V (chaos), calculated using BLOSUM62-based TCRdist between CDR3 peptides within each V-J. Welch's t-statistics and random forest reduced roughly 530 V-J features to 13, which were used in a naive Bayes classifier (R e1071). TCRdb reworked the public reads: Q25 trimming with fastp, MiXCR clone assembly, productive beta chains retained. Each entry is one CDR3 protein sequence, shown with its most common DNA and genes. TCRdb, not the original authors, processed these V and J calls. In this sample the table shows about 130,000 distinct CDR3 sequences, approximately 20% of which occur a single time. The ten top clones hold more than 65% of the sample.

The clonotype originates from a woman in her forties or fifties with Graves' hyperthyroidism that later progressed to Graves' ophthalmopathy. The sample comprised blood. This chain is built from TRBV6-2 or TRBV6-3 and TRBJ2-7; TRBD1 matches 12 bases in the middle. The DNA sequence is given as TGTGCCAGCAGGCCGGGACAGGGGGCGCGGGAGCAGTACTTC. The translation is CASRPGQGAREQYF.